Sequencing of this T cell receptor (beta chain) was carried out in a study of blood T cell repertoires in COVID-19. Study-wide background: Acute and convalescent COVID-19 samples came from the United States, Italy and Spain.

Clinical histories supplied by participants themselves formed the basis of cohort assignment. The sample holds one count of this clone. Profiled with immunoSEQ multiplex PCR; TCRdb holds only in-frame clones, not every one. The repertoire holds about 86,000 clones, with roughly 90% as singletons. V was shortened by 2 bases and J by 7 bases, with 11 bases between the two germline ends. The CDR3 contains 14 residues. Germline V gene data show CDR1 as LGHDT and CDR2 as YNNKEL (reference sequence). The sequencing sample was made of PBMCs or T cells enriched from blood (not recorded which). The chain links TRBV3-1 (or the pseudogene TRBV3-2) to TRBJ2-2, with a possible D match to TRBD2 (6 bases). The sequence was collected from a woman aged 45-59 years with acute COVID-19. DNA for the CDR3: TGTGCCAGCAGCCAATCTAGCGAGGACGGGGAGCTGTTTTTT. It is translated as CASSQSSEDGELFF.